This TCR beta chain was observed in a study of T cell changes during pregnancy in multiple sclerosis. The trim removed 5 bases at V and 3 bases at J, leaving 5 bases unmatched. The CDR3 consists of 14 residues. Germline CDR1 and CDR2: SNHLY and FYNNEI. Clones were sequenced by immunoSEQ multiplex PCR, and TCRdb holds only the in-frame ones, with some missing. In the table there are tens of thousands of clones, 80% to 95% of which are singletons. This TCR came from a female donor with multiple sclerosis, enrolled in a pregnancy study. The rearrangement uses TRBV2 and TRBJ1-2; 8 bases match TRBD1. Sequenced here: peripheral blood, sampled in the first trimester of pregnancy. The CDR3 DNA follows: TGTGCCAGCAGTAGACAGGGGTTGGACTATGGCTACACCTTC. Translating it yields CASSRQGLDYGYTF. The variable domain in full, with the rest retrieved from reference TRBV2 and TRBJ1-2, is EPEVTQTPSHQVTQMGQEVILRCVPISNHLYFYWYRQILGQKVEFLVSFYNNEISEKSEIFDDQFSVERPDGSNFTLKIRSTKLEDSAMYFCASSRQGLDYGYTFGSGTRLTVV.